This entry features one T cell receptor beta chain sequence. Antigen specificity is unknown. The data originate from a study of cytomegalovirus exposure and HLA in healthy donors. Study-level findings and limits: Many donors shared some public TCRs, even though most TCR sequences were rare. In the 95 to 150 validation repertoires, a later analysis found that first-cohort TCR clusters tended to co-occur. Reports described diagnosis of cytomegalovirus status by the classifier as highly specific and sensitive.

Trimming cost V 4 bases and J 16 bases; bases outside gene matches: 5. The CDR3 extends over 11 amino acids. Germline assignment: CDR1 MDHEN and CDR2 SYDVKM. TCRdb's copy holds only in-frame clones and misses some; the assay was immunoSEQ multiplex PCR. This sample has about 360,000 clones, with about nine tenths found just once. This TCR was recovered from a young woman in good health and CMV-seronegative. The J gene is TRBJ2-1, the V gene TRBV28; 9 nucleotides agree with TRBD2. Sequenced: PBMCs. In DNA form, the CDR3 reads TGTGCCAGCAGTTCCGGGACTAGCAACTTCTTC. Translated: CASSSGTSNFF.